The clone carrying this T cell receptor (beta chain) was seen at least ten times. Its antigen is not identified. Germline V gene data show CDR1 as SGHVS and CDR2 as FQNEAQ. This CDR3 is 15 amino acids long. Between the trimmed V and J ends, which lost 2 bases and 2 bases, there was a span of 12 bases. Each CDR3 protein is one row after TCRdb ran MiXCR on the 5' RACE reads. This table has around 68,000 distinct CDR3 sequences, around 7.9% appearing once. This specimen comes from a study of T cells after yellow fever vaccination. Study-wide findings and caveats: Only a small proportion of the clonotypes turned up in both the CD4 and the CD8 compartments, likely arising from convergent recombination.

The source of this sequence is a man aged 18 to 30 who received the YFV17D yellow fever vaccine. The genes are TRBV7-8 and TRBJ1-1; D gene uncertain. The sample consisted of CD8+ T cells sorted from PBMCs, taken approximately 11 days after the first yellow fever vaccination. CDR3 amino acids: CASSLFVSLNTEAFF. The DNA for the CDR3 is TGTGCCAGCAGCTTATTTGTCAGCTTAAACACTGAAGCTTTCTTT.